Reported below is one T cell receptor beta chain. TCRdb used MiXCR to reprocess the 5' RACE reads, holding one entry per CDR3 protein. This table holds some 300,000 distinct CDR3 sequences, 20% to 25% found once. V gave up 5 bases and J gave up 8 bases; unmatched junction bases: 13. The CDR3 is 15 amino acids. The germline V gene encodes CDR1 SGHTA and CDR2 FQGNSA. This sample stems from a study of CD8 T cells in ankylosing spondylitis. The rearrangement uses TRBV7-2 and TRBJ1-2; 8 nucleotides agree with TRBD1. The specimen sequenced was blood, either unsorted or a sorted T cell fraction (not recorded which). This clonotype was obtained from a female donor with ankylosing spondylitis or in good health (not recorded which). This chain's CDR3 is CASSLTGTGFMGYTF. CDR3 bases: TGTGCCAGCAGCCTAACCGGGACAGGATTTATGGGCTACACCTTC.